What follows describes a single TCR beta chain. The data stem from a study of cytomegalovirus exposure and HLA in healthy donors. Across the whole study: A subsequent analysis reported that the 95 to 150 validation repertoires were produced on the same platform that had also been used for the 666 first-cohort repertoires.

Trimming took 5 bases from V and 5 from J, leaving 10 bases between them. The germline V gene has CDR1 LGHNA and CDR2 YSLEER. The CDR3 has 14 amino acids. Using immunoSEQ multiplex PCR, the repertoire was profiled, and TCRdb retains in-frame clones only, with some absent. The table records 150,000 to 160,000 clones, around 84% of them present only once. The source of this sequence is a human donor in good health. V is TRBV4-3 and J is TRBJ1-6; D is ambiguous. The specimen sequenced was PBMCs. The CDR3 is CASSVSGDNSPLHF. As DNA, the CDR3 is TGCGCCAGCAGCGTCAGCGGGGATAATTCACCCCTCCACTTT.